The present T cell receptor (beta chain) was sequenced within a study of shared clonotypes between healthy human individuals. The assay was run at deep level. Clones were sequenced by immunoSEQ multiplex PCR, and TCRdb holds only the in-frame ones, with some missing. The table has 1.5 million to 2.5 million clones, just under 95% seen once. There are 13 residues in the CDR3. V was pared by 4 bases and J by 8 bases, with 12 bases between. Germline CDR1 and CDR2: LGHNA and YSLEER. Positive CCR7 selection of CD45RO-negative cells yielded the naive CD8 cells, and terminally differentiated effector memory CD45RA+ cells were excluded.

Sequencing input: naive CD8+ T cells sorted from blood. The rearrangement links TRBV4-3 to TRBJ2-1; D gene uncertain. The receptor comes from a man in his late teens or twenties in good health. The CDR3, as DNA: TGCGCCAGCAGCCGAAGCGAAGGTCATGAGCAGTTCTTC. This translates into CASSRSEGHEQFF.